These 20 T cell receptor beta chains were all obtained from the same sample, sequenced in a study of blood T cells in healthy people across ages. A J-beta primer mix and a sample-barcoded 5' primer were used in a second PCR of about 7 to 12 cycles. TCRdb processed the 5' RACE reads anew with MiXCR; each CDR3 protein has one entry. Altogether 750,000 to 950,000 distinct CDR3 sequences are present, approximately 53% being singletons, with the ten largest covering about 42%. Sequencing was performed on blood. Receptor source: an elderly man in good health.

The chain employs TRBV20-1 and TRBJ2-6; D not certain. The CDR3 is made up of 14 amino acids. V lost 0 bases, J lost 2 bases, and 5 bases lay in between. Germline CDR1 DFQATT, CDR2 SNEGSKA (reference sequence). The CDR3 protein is CSAREAPGANVLTF. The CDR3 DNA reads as TGCAGTGCTAGAGAGGCTCCTGGGGCCAACGTCCTGACTTTC.

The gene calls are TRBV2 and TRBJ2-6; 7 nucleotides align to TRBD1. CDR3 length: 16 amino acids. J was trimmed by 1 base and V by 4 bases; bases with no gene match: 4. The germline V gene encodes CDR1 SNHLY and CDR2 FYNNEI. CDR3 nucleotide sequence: TGTGCCAGCAGTGGACAGGGCGCATCTGGGGCCAACGTCCTGACTTTC. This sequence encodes CASSGQGASGANVLTF.

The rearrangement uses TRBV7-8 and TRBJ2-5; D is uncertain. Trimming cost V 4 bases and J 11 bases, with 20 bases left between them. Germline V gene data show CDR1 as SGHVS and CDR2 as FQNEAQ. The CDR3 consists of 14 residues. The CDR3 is CASSSRTRRNEQYF. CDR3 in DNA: TGTGCCAGCAGCTCTCGAACGAGGCGGAATGAGCAGTACTTC.

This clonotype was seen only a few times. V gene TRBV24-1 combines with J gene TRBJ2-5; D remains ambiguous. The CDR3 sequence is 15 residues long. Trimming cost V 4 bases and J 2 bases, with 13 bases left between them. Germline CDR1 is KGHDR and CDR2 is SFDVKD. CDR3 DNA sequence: TGTGCCACCAGTGAAGCGAGGACGTTACAAGAGACCCAGTACTTC. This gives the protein CATSEARTLQETQYF.

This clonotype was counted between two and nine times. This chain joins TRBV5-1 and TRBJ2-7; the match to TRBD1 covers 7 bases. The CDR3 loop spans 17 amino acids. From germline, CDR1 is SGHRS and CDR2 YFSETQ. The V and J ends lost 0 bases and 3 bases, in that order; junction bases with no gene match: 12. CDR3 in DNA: TGCGCCAGCAGCTTGGGGGGAACCGGGACAGCAAACTACGAGCAGTACTTC. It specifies CASSLGGTGTANYEQYF.

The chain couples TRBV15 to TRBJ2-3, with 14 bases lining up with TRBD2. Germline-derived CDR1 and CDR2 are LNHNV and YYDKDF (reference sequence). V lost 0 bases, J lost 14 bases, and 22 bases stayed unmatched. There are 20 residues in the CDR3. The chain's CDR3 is CATSRDLAGLAGAGHRYAYF. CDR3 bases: TGTGCCACCAGCAGAGATCTGGCGGGACTAGCGGGAGCTGGGCACAGATACGCGTATTTT.

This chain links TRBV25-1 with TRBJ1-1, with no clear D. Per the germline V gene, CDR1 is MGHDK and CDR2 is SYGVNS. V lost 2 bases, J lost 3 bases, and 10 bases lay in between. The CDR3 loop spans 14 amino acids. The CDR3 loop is CASSEGLSDTEAFF. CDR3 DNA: TGTGCCAGCAGTGAAGGGCTTTCGGACACTGAAGCTTTCTTT.

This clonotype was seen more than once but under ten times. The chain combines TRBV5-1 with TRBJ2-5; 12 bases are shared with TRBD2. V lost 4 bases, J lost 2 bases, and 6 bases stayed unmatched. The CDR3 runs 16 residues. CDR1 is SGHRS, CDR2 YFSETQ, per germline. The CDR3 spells CASSPGLAGSQETQYF. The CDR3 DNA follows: TGCGCCAGCAGCCCAGGACTAGCGGGATCTCAAGAGACCCAGTACTTC.

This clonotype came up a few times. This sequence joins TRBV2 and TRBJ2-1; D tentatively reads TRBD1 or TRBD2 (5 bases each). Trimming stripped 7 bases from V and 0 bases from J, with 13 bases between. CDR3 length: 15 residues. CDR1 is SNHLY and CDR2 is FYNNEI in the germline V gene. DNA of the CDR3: TGTGCCAGCACCACGGGACGAAGCTCCTACAATGAGCAGTTCTTC. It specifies CASTTGRSSYNEQFF.

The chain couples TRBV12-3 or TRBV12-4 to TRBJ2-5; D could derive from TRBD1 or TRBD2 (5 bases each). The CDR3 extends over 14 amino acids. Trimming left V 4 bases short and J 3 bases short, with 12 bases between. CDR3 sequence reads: CASSWGRLEETQYF. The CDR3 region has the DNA TGTGCCAGCAGTTGGGGACGGTTAGAAGAGACCCAGTACTTC.

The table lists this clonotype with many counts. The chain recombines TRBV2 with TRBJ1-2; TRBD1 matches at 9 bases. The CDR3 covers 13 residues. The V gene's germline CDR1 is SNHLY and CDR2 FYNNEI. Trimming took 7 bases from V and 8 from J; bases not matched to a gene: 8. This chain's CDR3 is CASTLTGGNGYTF. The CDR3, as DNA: TGTGCCAGCACCCTGACAGGGGGGAACGGCTACACCTTC.

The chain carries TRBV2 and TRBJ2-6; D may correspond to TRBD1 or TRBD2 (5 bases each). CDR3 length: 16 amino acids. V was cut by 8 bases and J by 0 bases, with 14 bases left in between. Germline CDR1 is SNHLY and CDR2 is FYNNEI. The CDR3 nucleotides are TGTGCCAGCTCAGGGACCGCAAGCTCTGGGGCCAACGTCCTGACTTTC. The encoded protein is CASSGTASSGANVLTF.

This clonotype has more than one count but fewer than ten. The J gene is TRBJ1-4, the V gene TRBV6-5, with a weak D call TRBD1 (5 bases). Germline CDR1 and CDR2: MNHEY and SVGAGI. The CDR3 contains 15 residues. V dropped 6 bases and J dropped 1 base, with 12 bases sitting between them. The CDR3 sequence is CASSPSDRTNEKLFF. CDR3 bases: TGTGCCAGCAGCCCCTCCGACAGAACTAATGAAAAACTGTTTTTT.

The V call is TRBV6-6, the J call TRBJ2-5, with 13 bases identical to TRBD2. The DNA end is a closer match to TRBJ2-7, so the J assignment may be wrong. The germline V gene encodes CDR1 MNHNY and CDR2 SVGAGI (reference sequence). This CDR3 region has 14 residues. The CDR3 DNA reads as TGTGCCAGCAGCGGGACTAGCGGGATCAGCGAGCAGTACTTC. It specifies CASSGTSGISEQYF.

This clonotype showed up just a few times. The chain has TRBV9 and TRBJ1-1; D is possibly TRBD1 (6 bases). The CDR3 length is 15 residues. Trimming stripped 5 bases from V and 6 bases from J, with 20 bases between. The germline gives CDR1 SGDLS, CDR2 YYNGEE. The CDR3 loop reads CASRSEGHPRAEAFF. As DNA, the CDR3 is TGTGCCAGCAGGTCGGAGGGACACCCGAGGGCTGAAGCTTTCTTT.

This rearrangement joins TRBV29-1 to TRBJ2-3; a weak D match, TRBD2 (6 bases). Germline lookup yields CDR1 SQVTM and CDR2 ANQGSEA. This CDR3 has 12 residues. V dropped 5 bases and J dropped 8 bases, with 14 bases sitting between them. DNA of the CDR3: TGCAGCGTTTTAGGAGGGGCGGGTACGCAGTATTTT. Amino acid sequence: CSVLGGAGTQYF.

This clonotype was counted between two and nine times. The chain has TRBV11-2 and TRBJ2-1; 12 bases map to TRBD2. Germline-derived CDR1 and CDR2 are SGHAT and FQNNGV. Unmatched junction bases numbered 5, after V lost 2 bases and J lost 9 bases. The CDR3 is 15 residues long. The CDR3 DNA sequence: TGTGCCAGCAGCTTACGACTAGCGGGAGCAAGTGAGCAGTTCTTC. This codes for CASSLRLAGASEQFF.

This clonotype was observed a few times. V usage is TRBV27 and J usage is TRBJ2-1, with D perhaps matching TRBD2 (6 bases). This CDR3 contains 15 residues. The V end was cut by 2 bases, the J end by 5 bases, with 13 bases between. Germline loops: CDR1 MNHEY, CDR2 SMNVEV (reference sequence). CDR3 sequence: CASSLGGYVNNEQFF. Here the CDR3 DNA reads TGTGCCAGCAGTTTAGGAGGGTATGTGAACAATGAGCAGTTCTTC.

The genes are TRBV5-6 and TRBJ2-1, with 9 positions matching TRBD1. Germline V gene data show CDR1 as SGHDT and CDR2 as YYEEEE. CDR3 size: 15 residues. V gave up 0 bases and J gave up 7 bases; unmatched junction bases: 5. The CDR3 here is CASSLVGQGLNEQFF. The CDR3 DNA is TGTGCCAGCAGCTTGGTGGGACAGGGATTGAATGAGCAGTTCTTC.

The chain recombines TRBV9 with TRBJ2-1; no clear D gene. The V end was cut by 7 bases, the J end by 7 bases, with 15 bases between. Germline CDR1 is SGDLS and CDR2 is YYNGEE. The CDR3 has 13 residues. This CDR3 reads CASGWMEGNEQFF. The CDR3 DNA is TGTGCCAGCGGCTGGATGGAAGGTAATGAGCAGTTCTTC. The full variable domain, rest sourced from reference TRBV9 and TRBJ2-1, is DSGVTQTPKHLITATGQRVTLRCSPRSGDLSVYWYQQSLDQGLQFLIQYYNGEERAKGNILERFSAQQFPDLHSELNLSSLELGDSALYFCASGWMEGNEQFFGPGTRLTVL.